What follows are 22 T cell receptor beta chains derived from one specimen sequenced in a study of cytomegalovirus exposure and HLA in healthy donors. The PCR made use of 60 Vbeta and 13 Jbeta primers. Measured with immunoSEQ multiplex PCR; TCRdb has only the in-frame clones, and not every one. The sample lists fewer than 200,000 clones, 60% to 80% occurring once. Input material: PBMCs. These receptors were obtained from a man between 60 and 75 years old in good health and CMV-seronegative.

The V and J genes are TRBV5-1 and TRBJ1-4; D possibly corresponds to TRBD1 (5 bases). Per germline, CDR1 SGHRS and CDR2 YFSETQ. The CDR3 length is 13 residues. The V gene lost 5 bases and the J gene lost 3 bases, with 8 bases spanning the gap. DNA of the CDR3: TGCGCCAGCAGTGCCAGGGCTAATGAAAAACTGTTTTTT. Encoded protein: CASSARANEKLFF. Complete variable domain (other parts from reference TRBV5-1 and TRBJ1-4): KAGVTQTPRYLIKTRGQQVTLSCSPISGHRSVSWYQQTPGQGLQFLFEYFSETQRNKGNFPGRFSGRQFSNSRSEMNVSTLELGDSALYLCASSARANEKLFFGSGTQLSVL.

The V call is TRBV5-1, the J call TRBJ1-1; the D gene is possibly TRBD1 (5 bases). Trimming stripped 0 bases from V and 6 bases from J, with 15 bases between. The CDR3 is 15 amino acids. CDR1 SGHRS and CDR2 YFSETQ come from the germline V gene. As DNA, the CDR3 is TGCGCCAGCAGCTTGGTAAATACAGGAGATCCTGAAGCTTTCTTT. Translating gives CASSLVNTGDPEAFF.

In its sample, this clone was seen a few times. The CDR3 loop reads CSVLQWDREETYEQYF. The CDR3 region has the DNA TGCAGCGTTCTTCAGTGGGACAGGGAAGAGACCTACGAGCAGTACTTC. The chain combines TRBV29-1 with TRBJ2-7; 9 nucleotides line up with TRBD1. V gave up 5 bases and J gave up 2 bases; unmatched junction bases: 13. The CDR3 runs to 16 residues. CDR1 SQVTM and CDR2 ANQGSEA come from the germline V gene.

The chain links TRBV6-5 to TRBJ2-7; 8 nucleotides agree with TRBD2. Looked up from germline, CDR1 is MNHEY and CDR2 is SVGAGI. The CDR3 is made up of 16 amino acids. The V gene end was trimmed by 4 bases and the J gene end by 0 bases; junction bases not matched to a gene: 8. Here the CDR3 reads CASSSHLAGLSYEQYF. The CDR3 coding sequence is TGTGCCAGCAGTTCCCATCTAGCGGGCCTCTCCTACGAGCAGTACTTC.

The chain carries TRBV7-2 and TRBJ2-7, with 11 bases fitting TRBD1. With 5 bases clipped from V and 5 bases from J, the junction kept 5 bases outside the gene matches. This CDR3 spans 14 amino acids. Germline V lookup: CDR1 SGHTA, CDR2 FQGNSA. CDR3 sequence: CASSRGQGANEQYF. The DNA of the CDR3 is TGTGCCAGCAGCCGTGGACAGGGGGCGAACGAGCAGTACTTC.

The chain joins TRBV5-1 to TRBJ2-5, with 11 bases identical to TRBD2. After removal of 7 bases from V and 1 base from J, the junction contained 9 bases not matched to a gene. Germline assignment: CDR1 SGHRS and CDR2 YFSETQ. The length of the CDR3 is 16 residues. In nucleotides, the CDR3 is TGCGCCAGCTCACCAAGTCTAGCGGGGGGCCAAGAGACCCAGTACTTC. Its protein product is CASSPSLAGGQETQYF.

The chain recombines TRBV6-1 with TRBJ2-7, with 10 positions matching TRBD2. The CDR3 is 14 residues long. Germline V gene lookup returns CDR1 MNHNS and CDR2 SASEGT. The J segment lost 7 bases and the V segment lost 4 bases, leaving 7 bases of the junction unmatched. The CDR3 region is CASSGLAGGIEQYF. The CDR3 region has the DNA TGTGCCAGCAGTGGTTTAGCGGGAGGAATAGAGCAGTACTTC.

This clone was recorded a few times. The CDR3 is CASSQVGTGPEKLFF. Here the CDR3 DNA reads TGCGCCAGCAGCCAAGTGGGGACAGGACCTGAAAAACTGTTTTTT. The V and J genes are TRBV4-1 and TRBJ1-4; 8 bases align to TRBD1. V was clipped by 1 base and J by 7 bases; unmatched bases: 5. Germline V gene lookup returns CDR1 MGHRA and CDR2 YSYEKL. This CDR3 has 15 residues.

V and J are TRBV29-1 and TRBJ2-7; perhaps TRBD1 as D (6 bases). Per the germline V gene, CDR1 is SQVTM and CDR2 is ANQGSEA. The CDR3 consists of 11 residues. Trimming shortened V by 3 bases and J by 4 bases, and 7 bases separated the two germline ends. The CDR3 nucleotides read TGCAGCGTTGATCAGGGGTACGAGCAGTACTTC. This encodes CSVDQGYEQYF.

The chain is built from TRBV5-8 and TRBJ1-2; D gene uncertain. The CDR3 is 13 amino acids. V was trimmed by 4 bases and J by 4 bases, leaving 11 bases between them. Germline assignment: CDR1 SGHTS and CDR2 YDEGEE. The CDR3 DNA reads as TGTGCCAGCAGCCCCCAGAACACCTATGGCTACACCTTC. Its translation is CASSPQNTYGYTF. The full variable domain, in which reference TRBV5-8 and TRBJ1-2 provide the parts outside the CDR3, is EAGVTQSPTHLIKTRGQQATLRCSPISGHTSVYWYQQALGLGLQFLLWYDEGEERNRGNFPPRFSGRQFPNYSSELNVNALELEDSALYLCASSPQNTYGYTFGSGTRLTVV.

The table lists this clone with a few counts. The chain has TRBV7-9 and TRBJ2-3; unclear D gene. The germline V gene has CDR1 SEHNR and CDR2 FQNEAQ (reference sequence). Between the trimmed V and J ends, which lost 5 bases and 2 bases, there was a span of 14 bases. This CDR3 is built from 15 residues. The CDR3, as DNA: TGTGCCAGCAGCCCGACACTCGGCCTCACAGATACGCAGTATTTT. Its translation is CASSPTLGLTDTQYF.

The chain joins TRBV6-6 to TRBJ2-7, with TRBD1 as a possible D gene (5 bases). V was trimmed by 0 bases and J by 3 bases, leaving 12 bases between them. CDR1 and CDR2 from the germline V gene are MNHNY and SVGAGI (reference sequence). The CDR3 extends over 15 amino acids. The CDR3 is CASSYSSPRDYEQYF. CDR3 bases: TGTGCCAGCAGTTACTCATCCCCCAGGGACTACGAGCAGTACTTC.

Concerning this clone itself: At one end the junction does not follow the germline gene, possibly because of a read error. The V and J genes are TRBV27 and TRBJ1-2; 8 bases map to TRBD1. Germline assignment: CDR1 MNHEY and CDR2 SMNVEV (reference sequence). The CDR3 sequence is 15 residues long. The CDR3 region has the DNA TGTGCCAGCAGTTTAACAGGGGGGGGCAACTATGGCTACCCCTTC. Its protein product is CASSLTGGGNYGYPF.

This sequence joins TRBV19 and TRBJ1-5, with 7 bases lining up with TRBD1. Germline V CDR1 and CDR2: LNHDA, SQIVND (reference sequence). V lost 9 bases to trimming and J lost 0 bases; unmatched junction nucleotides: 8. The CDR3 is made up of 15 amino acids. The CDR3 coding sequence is TGTGCCAGCGGGCGGACAGGAGATAGCAATCAGCCCCAGCATTTT. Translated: CASGRTGDSNQPQHF.

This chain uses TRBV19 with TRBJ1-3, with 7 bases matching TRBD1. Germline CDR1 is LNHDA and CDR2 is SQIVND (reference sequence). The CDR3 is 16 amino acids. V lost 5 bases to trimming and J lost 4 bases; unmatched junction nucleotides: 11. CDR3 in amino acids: CASSPSRLQGGNTIYF. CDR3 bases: TGTGCCAGTAGTCCGTCCCGTCTACAGGGGGGAAACACCATATATTTT.

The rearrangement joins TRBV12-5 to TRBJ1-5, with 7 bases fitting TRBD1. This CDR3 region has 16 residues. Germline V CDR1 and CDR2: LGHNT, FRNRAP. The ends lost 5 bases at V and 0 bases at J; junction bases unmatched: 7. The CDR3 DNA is TGTGCTAGTGGTCTAGGGGACAGTTATAGCAATCAGCCCCAGCATTTT. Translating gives CASGLGDSYSNQPQHF. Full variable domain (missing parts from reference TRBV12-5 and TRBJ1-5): DARVTQTPRHKVTEMGQEVTMRCQPILGHNTVFWYRQTMMQGLELLAYFRNRAPLDDSGMPKDRFSAEMPDATLATLKIQPSEPRDSAVYFCASGLGDSYSNQPQHFGDGTRLSIL.

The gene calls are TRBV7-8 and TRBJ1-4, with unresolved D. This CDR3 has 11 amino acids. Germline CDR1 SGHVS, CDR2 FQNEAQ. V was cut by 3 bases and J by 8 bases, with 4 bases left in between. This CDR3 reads CASSFSEKLFF. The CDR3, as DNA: TGTGCCAGCAGCTTTAGCGAAAAACTGTTTTTT. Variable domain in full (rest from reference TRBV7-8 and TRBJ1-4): GAGVSQSPRYKVAKRGQDVALRCDPISGHVSLFWYQQALGQGPEFLTYFQNEAQLDKSGLPSDRFFAERPEGSVSTLKIQRTQQEDSAVYLCASSFSEKLFFGSGTQLSVL.

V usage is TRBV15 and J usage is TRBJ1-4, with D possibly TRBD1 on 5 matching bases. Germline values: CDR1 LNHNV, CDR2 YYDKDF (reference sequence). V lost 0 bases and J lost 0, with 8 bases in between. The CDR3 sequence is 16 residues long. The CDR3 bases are TGTGCCACCAGCAGAGATTCGGGGGCAACTAATGAAAAACTGTTTTTT. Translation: CATSRDSGATNEKLFF.

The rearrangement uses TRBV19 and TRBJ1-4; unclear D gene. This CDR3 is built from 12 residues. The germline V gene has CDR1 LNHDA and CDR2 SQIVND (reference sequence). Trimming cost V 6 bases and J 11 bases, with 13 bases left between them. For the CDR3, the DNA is TGTGCCAGTAGACCCACGTCGGGTAAACTGTTTTTT. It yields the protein CASRPTSGKLFF.

In DNA form, the CDR3 reads TGTGCCAGCAGCTCACGAGGCGGGAGGGCGGGCGAGCAGTACTTC. Translation gives CASSSRGGRAGEQYF. The chain employs TRBV5-4 and TRBJ2-7; 9 bases fit TRBD2. There are 15 residues in the CDR3. CDR1 is SGHNT and CDR2 is YYREEE in the germline V gene (reference sequence). V lost 3 bases to trimming and J lost 6 bases; unmatched junction nucleotides: 10.

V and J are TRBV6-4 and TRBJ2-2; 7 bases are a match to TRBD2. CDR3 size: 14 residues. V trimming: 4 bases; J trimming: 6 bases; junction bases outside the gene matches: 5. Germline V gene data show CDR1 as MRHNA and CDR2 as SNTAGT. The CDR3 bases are TGTGCCAGCAGTGCCGGACTAGACTCCGGGGAGCTGTTTTTT. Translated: CASSAGLDSGELFF.

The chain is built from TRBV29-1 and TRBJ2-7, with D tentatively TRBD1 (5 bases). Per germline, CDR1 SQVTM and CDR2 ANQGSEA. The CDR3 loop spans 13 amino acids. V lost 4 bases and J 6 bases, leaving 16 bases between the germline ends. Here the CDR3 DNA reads TGCAGCGTTGGGCGGCAGGGTGGTGGCGAGCAGTACTTC. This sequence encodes CSVGRQGGGEQYF.